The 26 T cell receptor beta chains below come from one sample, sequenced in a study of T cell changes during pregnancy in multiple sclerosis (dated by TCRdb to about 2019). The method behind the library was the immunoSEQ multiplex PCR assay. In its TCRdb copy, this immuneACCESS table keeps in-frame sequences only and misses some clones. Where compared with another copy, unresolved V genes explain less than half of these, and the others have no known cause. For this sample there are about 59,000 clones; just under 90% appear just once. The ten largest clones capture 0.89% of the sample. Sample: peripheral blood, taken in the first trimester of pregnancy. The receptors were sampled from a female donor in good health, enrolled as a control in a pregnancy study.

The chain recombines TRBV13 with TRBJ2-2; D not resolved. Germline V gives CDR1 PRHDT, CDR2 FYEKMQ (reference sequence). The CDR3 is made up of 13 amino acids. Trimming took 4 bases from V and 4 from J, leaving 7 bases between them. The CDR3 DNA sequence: TGTGCCAGCAGCTCAGGAGCCACCGGGGAGCTGTTTTTT. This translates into CASSSGATGELFF.

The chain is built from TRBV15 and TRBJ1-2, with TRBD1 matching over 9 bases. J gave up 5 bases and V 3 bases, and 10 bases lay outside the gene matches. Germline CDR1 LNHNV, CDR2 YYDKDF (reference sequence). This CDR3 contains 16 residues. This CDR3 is CATSRGTGGLVYGYTF. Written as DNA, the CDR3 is TGTGCCACCAGCAGGGGAACAGGGGGCCTGGTTTATGGCTACACCTTC.

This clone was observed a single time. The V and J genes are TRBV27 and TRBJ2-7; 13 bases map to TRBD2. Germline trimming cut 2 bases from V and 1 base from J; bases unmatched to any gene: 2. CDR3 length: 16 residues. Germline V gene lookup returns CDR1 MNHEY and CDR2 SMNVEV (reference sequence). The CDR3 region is CASSLRGLAGSYEQYF. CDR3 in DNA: TGTGCCAGCAGTTTACGGGGACTAGCGGGGTCCTACGAGCAGTACTTC.

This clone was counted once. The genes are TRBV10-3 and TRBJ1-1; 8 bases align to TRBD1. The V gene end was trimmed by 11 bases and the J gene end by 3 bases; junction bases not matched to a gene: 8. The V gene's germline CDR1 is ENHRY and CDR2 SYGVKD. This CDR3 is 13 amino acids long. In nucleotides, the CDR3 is TGTGCCCAAAGGACAGGGAGGGACACTGAAGCTTTCTTT. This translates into CAQRTGRDTEAFF.

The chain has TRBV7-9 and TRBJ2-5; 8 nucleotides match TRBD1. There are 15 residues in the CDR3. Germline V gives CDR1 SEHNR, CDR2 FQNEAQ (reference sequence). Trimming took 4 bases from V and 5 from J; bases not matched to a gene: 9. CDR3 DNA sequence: TGTGCCAGCAGCTCAATACAGGGGGTAGGGGAGACCCAGTACTTC. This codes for CASSSIQGVGETQYF.

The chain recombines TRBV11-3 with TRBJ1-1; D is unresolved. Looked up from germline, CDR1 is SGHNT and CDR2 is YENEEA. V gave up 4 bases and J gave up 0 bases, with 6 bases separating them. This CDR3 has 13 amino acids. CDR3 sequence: CASSWAMNTEAFF. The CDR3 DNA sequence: TGTGCCAGCAGCTGGGCGATGAACACTGAAGCTTTCTTT.

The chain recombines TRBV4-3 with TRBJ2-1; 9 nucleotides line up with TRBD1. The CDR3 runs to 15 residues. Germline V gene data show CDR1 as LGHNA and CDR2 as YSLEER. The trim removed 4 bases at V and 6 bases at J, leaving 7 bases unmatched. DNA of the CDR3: TGCGCCAGCAGCCGAGTTATGGGACAGGGCAATGAGCAGTTCTTC. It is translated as CASSRVMGQGNEQFF.

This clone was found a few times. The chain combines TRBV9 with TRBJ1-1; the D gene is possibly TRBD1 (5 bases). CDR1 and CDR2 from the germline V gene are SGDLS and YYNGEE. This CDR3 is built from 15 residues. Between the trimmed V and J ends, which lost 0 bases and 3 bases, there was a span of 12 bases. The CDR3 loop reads CASSVDTRAYTEAFF. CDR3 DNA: TGTGCCAGCAGCGTAGATACCAGGGCGTACACTGAAGCTTTCTTT. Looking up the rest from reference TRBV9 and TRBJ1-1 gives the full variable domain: DSGVTQTPKHLITATGQRVTLRCSPRSGDLSVYWYQQSLDQGLQFLIQYYNGEERAKGNILERFSAQQFPDLHSELNLSSLELGDSALYFCASSVDTRAYTEAFFGQGTRLTVV.

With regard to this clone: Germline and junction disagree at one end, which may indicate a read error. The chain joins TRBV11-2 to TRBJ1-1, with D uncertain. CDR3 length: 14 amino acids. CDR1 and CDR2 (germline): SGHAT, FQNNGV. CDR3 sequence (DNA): TGTGCCAGCAGGTTAGACATCATGAACACTGAAGCTTTCTTT. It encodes CASRLDIMNTEAFF.

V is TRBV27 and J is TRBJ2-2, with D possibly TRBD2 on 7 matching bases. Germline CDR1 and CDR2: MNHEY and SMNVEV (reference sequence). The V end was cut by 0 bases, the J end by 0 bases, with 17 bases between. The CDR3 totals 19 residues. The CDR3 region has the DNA TGTGCCAGCAGTTTATCGAGCTTCCCGGGGGGCGCGAACACCGGGGAGCTGTTTTTT. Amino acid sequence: CASSLSSFPGGANTGELFF.

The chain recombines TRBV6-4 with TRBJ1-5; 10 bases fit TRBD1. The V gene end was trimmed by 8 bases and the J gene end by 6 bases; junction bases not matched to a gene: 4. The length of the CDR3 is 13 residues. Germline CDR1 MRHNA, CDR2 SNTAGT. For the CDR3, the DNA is TGTGCCAGCGGACAGGGGGTGGGTCAGCCCCAGCATTTT. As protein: CASGQGVGQPQHF.

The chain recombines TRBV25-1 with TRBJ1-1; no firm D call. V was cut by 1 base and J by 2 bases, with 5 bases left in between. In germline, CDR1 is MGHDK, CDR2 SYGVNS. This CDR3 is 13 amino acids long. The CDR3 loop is CASSESGNTEAFF. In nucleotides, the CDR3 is TGTGCCAGCAGTGAATCGGGAAACACTGAAGCTTTCTTT.

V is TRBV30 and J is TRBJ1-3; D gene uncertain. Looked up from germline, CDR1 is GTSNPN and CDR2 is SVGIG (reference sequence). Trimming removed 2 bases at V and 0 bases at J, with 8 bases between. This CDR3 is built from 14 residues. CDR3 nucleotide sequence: TGTGCCTGGAGTAGAGGGAGCTCTGGAAACACCATATATTTT. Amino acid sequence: CAWSRGSSGNTIYF.

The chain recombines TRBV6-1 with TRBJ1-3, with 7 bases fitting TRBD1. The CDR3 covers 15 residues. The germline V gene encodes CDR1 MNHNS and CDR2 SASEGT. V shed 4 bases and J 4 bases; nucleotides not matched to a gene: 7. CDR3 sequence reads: CASSALDRVGNTIYF. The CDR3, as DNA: TGTGCCAGCAGTGCCCTAGACAGGGTCGGAAACACCATATATTTT.

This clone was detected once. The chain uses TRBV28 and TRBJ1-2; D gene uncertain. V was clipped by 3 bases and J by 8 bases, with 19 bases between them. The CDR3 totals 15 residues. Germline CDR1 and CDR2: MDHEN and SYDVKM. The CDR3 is CASSLQVGAGQGYTF. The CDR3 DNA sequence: TGTGCCAGCAGTTTGCAGGTCGGAGCGGGCCAAGGCTACACCTTC.

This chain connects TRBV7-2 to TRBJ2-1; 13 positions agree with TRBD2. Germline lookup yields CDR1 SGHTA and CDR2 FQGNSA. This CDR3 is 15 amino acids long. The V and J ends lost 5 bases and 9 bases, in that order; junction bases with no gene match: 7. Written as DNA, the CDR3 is TGTGCCAGCAGCCCGACTAGCGGGGGGAGTGGTGAGCAGTTCTTC. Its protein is CASSPTSGGSGEQFF.

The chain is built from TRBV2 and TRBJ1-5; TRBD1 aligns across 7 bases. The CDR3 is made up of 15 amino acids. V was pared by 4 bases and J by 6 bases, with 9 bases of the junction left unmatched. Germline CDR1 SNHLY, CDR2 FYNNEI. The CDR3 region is CASSGQGGGGQPQHF. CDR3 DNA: TGTGCCAGCAGTGGTCAGGGGGGCGGCGGTCAGCCCCAGCATTTT.

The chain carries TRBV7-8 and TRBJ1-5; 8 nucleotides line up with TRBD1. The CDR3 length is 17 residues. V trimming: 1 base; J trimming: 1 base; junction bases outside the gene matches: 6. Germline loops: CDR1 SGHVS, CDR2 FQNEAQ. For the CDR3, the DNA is TGTGCCAGCAGCTTAGGACAGGGGTTTATGAGCAATCAGCCCCAGCATTTT. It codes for CASSLGQGFMSNQPQHF.

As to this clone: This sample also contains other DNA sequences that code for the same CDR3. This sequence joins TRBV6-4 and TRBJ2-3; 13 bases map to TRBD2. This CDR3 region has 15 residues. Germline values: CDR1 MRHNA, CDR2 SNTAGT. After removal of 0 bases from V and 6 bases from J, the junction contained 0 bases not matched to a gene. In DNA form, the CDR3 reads TGTGCCAGCAGTGACTCGACTAGCGGGGGGGATACGCAGTATTTT. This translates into CASSDSTSGGDTQYF.

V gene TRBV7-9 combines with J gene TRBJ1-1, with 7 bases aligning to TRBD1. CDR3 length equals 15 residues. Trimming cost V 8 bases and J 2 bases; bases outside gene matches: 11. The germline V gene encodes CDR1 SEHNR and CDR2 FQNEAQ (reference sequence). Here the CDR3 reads CASRHPGQQNTEAFF. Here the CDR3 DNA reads TGTGCCAGCCGCCACCCGGGACAGCAAAACACTGAAGCTTTCTTT.

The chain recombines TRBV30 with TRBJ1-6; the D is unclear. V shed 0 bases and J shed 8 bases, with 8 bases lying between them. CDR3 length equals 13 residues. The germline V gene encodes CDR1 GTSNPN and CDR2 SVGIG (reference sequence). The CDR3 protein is CAWSVRRDSPLHF. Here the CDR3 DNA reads TGTGCCTGGAGTGTAAGGAGGGATTCACCCCTCCACTTT.

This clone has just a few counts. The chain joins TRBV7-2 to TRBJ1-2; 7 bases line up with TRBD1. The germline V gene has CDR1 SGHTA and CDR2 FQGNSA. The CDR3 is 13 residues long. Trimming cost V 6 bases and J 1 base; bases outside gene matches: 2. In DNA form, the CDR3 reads TGTGCCAGCAGGTCAGGGGGTAACTATGGCTACACCTTC. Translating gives CASRSGGNYGYTF.

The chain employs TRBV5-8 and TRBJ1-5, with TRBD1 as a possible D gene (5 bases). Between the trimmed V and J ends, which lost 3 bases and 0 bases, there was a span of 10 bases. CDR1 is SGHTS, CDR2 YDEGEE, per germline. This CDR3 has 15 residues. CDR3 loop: CASSWGAYSNQPQHF. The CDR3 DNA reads TGTGCCAGCAGCTGGGGCGCATATAGCAATCAGCCCCAGCATTTT.

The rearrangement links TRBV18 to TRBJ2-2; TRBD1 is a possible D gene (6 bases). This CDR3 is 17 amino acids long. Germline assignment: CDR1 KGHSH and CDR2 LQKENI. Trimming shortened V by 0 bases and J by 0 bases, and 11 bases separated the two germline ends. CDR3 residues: CASSPPLGQTNTGELFF. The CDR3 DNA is TGTGCCAGCTCACCACCACTAGGACAGACGAACACCGGGGAGCTGTTTTTT. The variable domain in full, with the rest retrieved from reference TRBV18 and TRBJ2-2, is NAGVMQNPRHLVRRRGQEARLRCSPMKGHSHVYWYRQLPEEGLKFMVYLQKENIIDESGMPKERFSAEFPKEGPSILRIQQVVRGDSAAYFCASSPPLGQTNTGELFFGEGSRLTVL.

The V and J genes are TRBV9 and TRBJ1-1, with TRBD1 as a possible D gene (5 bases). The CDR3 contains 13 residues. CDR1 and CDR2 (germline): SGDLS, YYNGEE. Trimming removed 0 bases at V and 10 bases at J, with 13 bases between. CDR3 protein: CASSVGVEGRAFF. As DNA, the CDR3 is TGTGCCAGCAGCGTAGGGGTGGAGGGACGAGCTTTCTTT.

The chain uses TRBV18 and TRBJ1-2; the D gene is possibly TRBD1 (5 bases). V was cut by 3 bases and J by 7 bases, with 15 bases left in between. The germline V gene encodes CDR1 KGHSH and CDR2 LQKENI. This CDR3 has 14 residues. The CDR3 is CASSPLEGVGGYTF. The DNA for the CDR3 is TGTGCCAGCTCACCCTTGGAAGGGGTAGGTGGCTACACCTTC.